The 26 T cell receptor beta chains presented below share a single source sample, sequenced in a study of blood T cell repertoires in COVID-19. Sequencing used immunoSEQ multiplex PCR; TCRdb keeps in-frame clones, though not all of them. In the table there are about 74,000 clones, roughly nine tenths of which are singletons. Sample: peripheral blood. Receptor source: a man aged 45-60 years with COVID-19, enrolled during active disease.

DNA for the CDR3: TGCGCCAGCAGCTTAAGCAGCGGGAGCCAAGAGACCCAGTACTTC. Encoded protein: CASSLSSGSQETQYF. This chain links TRBV5-1 with TRBJ2-5, with TRBD2 matching over 8 bases. V gave up 2 bases and J gave up 1 base; unmatched junction bases: 4. This CDR3 comprises 15 residues. Per the germline V gene, CDR1 is SGHRS and CDR2 is YFSETQ.

The CDR3, as DNA: TGTGCCAGCAACAGCCGCAGCGGGAGCAAGGATACGCAGTATTTT. This sequence encodes CASNSRSGSKDTQYF. The rearrangement joins TRBV2 to TRBJ2-3, with 8 positions matching TRBD2. Germline CDR1 SNHLY, CDR2 FYNNEI. V shed 7 bases and J 6 bases; nucleotides not matched to a gene: 12. This CDR3 has 15 amino acids. Combining the CDR3 with reference TRBV2 and TRBJ2-3 gives the whole variable domain EPEVTQTPSHQVTQMGQEVILRCVPISNHLYFYWYRQILGQKVEFLVSFYNNEISEKSEIFDDQFSVERPDGSNFTLKIRSTKLEDSAMYFCASNSRSGSKDTQYFGPGTRLTVL.

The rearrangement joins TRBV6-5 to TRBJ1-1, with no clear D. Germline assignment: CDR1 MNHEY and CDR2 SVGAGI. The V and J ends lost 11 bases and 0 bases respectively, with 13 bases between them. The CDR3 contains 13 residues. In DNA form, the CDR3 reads TGTGCCCCCGGGTGGGTTATGAACACTGAAGCTTTCTTT. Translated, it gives CAPGWVMNTEAFF.

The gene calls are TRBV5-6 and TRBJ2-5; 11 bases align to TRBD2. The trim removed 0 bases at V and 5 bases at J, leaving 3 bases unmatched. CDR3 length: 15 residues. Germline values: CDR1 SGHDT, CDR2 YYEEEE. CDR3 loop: CASSLVLAGVETQYF. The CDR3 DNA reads TGTGCCAGCAGCTTGGTACTAGCGGGAGTTGAGACCCAGTACTTC. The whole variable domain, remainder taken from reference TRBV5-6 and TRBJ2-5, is DAGVTQSPTHLIKTRGQQVTLRCSPKSGHDTVSWYQQALGQGPQFIFQYYEEEERQRGNFPDRFSGHQFPNYSSELNVNALLLGDSALYLCASSLVLAGVETQYFGPGTRLLVL.

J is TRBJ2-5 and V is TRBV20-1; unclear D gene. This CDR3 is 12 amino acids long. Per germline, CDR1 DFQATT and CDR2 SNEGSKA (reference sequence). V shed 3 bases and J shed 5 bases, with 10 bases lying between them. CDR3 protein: CSASLVGETQYF. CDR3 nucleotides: TGCAGTGCTAGTCTGGTCGGGGAGACCCAGTACTTC.

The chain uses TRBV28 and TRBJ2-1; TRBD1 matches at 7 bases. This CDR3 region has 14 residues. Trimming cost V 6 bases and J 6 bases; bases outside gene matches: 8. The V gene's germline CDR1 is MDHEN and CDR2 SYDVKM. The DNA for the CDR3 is TGTGCCAGCAGGGGACAGCCCAAATTCAATGAGCAGTTCTTC. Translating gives CASRGQPKFNEQFF.

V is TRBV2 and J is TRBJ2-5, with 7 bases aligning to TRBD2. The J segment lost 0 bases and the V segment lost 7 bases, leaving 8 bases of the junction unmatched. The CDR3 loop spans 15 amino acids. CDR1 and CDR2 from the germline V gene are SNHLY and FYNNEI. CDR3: CASKGTSANQETQYF. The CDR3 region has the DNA TGTGCCAGCAAAGGTACTAGCGCGAACCAAGAGACCCAGTACTTC.

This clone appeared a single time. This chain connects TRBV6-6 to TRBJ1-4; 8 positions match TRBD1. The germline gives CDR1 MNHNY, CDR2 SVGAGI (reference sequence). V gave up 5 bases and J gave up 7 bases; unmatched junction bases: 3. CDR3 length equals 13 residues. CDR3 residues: CASSTTGGEKLFF. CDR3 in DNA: TGTGCCAGCAGTACCACAGGGGGTGAAAAACTGTTTTTT.

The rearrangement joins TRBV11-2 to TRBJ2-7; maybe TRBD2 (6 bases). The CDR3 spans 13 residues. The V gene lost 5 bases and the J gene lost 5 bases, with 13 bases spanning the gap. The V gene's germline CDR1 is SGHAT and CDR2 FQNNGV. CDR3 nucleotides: TGTGCCAGCAGCCCCGGGGACTTCGACGAGCAGTACTTC. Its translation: CASSPGDFDEQYF.

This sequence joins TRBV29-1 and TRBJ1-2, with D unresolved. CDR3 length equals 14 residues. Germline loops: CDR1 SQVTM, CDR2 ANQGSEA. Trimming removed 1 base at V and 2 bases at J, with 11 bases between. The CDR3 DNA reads TGCAGCGTTGAAGGGGTAGGGAGCAACTATGGCTACACCTTC. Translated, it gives CSVEGVGSNYGYTF. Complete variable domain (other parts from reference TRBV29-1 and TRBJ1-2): SAVISQKPSRDICQRGTSLTIQCQVDSQVTMMFWYRQQPGQSLTLIATANQGSEATYESGFVIDKFPISRPNLTFSTLTVSNMSPEDSSIYLCSVEGVGSNYGYTFGSGTRLTVV.

DNA of the CDR3: TGTGCCAGCAGTTACTCGGTGTTTGGAGGGGTTGGGGCAGATACGCAGTATTTT. Amino acid sequence: CASSYSVFGGVGADTQYF. The genes are TRBV6-2 or TRBV6-3 and TRBJ2-3; possible D gene TRBD2, 6 bases. V was pared by 0 bases and J by 4 bases, with 20 bases between. Per germline, CDR1 MNHEY and CDR2 SVGEGT. There are 18 residues in the CDR3.

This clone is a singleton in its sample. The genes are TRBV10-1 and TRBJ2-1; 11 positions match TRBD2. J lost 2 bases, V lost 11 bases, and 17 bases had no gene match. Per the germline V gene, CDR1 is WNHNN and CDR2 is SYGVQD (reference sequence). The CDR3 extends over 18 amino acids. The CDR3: CAGPPAPTSGNTYNEQFF. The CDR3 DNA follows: TGCGCCGGGCCTCCAGCCCCGACTAGCGGGAACACCTACAATGAGCAGTTCTTC.

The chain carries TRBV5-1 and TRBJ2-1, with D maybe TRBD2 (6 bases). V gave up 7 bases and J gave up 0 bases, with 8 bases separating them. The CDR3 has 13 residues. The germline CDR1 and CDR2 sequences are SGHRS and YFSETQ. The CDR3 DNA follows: TGCGCCAGCTCCGGGAGCTCCTACAATGAGCAGTTCTTC. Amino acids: CASSGSSYNEQFF.

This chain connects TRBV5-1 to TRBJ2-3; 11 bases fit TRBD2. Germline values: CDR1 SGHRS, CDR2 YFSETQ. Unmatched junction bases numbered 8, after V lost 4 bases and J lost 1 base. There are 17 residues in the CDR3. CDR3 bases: TGCGCCAGCAGCCCCGAGACTAGCGGGATCCGCACAGATACGCAGTATTTT. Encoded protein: CASSPETSGIRTDTQYF.

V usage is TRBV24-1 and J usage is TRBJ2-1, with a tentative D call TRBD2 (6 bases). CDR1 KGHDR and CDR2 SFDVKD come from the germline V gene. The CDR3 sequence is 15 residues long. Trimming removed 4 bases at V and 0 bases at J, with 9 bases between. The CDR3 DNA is TGTGCCACCAGTGAAACGGGAGTCTCCTACAATGAGCAGTTCTTC. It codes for CATSETGVSYNEQFF.

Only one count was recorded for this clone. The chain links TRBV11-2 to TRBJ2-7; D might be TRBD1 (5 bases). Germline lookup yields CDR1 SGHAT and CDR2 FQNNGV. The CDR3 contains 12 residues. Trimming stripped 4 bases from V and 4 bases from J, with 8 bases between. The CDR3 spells CASSSQEYEQYF. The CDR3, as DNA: TGTGCCAGCAGCTCACAGGAGTACGAGCAGTACTTC.

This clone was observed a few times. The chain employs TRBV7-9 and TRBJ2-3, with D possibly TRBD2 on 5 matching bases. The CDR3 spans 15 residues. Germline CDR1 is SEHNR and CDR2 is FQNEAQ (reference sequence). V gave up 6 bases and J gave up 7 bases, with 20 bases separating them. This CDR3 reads CASRKGGPGSYTQYF. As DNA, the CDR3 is TGTGCCAGCAGAAAGGGCGGGCCCGGGTCGTATACGCAGTATTTT.

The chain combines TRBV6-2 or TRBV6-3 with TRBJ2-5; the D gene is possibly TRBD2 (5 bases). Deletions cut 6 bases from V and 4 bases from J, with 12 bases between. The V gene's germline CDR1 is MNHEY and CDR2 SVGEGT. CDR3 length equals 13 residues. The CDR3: CASSSGWGETQYF. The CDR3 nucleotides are TGTGCCAGCAGCTCGGGATGGGGAGAGACCCAGTACTTC.

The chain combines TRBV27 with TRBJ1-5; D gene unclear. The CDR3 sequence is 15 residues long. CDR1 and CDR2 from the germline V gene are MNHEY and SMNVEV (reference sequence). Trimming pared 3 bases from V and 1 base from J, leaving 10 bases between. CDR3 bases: TGTGCCAGCAGTTTGAGAGGTGGCAGCAATCAGCCCCAGCATTTT. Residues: CASSLRGGSNQPQHF.

This chain's CDR3 is CASSLGRAMGYEQYF. CDR3 sequence (DNA): TGCGCCAGCAGCTTGGGGCGGGCGATGGGGTACGAGCAGTACTTC. V usage is TRBV5-1 and J usage is TRBJ2-7; D possibly corresponds to TRBD2 (5 bases). The V end lost 0 bases, the J end lost 4 bases, and 14 bases lay between the germline ends. Per germline, CDR1 SGHRS and CDR2 YFSETQ. This CDR3 is 15 amino acids long.

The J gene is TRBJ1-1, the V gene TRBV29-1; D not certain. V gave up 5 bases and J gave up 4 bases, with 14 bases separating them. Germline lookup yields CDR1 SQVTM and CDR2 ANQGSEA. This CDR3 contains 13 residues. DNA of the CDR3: TGCAGCGTTTTGGAGCGGTTGGCCACTGAAGCTTTCTTT. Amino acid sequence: CSVLERLATEAFF. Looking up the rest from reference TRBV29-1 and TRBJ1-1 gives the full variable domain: SAVISQKPSRDICQRGTSLTIQCQVDSQVTMMFWYRQQPGQSLTLIATANQGSEATYESGFVIDKFPISRPNLTFSTLTVSNMSPEDSSIYLCSVLERLATEAFFGQGTRLTVV.

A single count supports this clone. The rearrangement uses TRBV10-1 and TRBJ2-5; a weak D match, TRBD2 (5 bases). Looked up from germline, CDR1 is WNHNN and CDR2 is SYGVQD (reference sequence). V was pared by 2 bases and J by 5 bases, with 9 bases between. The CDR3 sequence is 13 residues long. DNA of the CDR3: TGCGCCAGCAGTGAGGGCAGAGGGGAGACCCAGTACTTC. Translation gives CASSEGRGETQYF.

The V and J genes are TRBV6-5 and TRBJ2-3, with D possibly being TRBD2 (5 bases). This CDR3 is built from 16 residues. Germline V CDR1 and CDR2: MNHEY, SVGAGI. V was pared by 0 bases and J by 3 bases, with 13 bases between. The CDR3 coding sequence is TGTGCCAGCAGTTACTCAGGGTCGGGGATGACAGATACGCAGTATTTT. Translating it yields CASSYSGSGMTDTQYF.

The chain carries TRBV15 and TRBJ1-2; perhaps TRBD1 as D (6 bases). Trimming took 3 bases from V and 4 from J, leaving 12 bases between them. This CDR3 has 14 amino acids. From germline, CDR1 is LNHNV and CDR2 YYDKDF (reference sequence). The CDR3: CATSRGGAVYGYTF. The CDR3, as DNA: TGTGCCACCAGCAGGGGGGGGGCAGTCTATGGCTACACCTTC.

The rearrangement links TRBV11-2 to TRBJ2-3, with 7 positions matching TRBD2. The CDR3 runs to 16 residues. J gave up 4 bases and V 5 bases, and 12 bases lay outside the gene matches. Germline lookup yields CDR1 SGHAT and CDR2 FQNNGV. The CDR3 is CASSPMGSGNADTQYF. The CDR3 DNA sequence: TGTGCCAGCAGCCCCATGGGCAGCGGGAACGCAGATACGCAGTATTTT. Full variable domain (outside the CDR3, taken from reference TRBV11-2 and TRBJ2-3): EAGVAQSPRYKIIEKRQSVAFWCNPISGHATLYWYQQILGQGPKLLIQFQNNGVVDDSQLPKDRFSAERLKGVDSTLKIQPAKLEDSAVYLCASSPMGSGNADTQYFGPGTRLTVL.

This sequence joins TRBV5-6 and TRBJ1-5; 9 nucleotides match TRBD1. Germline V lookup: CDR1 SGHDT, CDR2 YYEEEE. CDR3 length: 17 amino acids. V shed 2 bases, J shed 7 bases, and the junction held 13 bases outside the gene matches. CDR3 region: CASSFGSGTGMRQPQHF. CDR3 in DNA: TGTGCCAGCAGCTTCGGGTCCGGGACAGGGATGAGGCAGCCCCAGCATTTT.